This is a list of T cell receptor beta chains from one sample in a study of regulatory T cells in long-lasting Graves disease. TCRdb re-derived calls from the multiplex PCR reads in MiXCR, one entry per CDR3 protein. This table holds around 420,000 distinct CDR3 sequences, over 14% found once. These same data were also listed under a study on T cells in Graves' hyperthyroidism and ophthalmopathy.

This material consisted of peripheral blood mononuclear cells (PBMCs), taken at new diagnosis, from a patient treated with antithyroid drugs. The receptors here all came from a woman aged 40 to 50 with Graves disease. The CDR3 runs from the conserved cysteine through the conserved F or W. Each record gives: D gene, J gene, V gene, clone size, CDR3 protein, CDR3 DNA. A D gene is named only where the DNA matches it firmly. Size is stated for part of the rows, as once, few or many counts, or as a class when the clone is expanded.

>TRBD1|TRBJ1-1|TRBV6-2/TRBV6-3|many
CASSYGHRGAGASEAFF
TGTGCCAGCAGTTACGGACACAGGGGGGCCGGAGCATCTGAAGCTTTCTTT
>-|TRBJ2-5|TRBV20-1|many
CSAPPTVFQETQYF
TGCAGTGCTCCCCCGACAGTTTTCCAAGAGACCCAGTACTTC
>TRBD2|TRBJ2-7|TRBV20-1|-
CSASVAGETYGQYF
TGCAGTGCTAGCGTCGCGGGAGAAACCTACGGGCAGTACTTC
>TRBD1|TRBJ1-2|TRBV6-1|many
CASSARQGEDGYTF
TGTGCCAGCAGTGCTAGACAGGGTGAGGATGGCTACACCTTC
>-|TRBJ2-7|TRBV30|many
CAWSEGTFPYEQYF
TGTGCCTGGAGTGAAGGGACGTTCCCCTACGAGCAGTACTTC
>TRBD1|TRBJ2-5|TRBV24-1|many
CATGQGGSETQYF
TGTGCCACCGGACAGGGGGGGTCAGAGACCCAGTACTTC
>TRBD2|TRBJ2-1|TRBV7-3|-
CASSLTLPSGRAEQFF
TGTGCCAGCAGCTTAACGTTGCCTAGCGGGAGGGCTGAGCAGTTCTTC
>TRBD1|TRBJ2-2|TRBV14|few
CASSQEDRFGGELFF
TGTGCCAGCAGCCAAGAGGACAGGTTTGGCGGGGAGCTGTTTTTT
>-|TRBJ2-7|TRBV29-1|many
CSVEDPTTGSYEQYF
TGCAGCGTTGAAGACCCTACGACAGGCTCCTACGAGCAGTACTTC
>TRBD2|TRBJ2-7|TRBV20-1|many
CSANSPGGPAYEQYF
TGCAGTGCTAATTCTCCGGGAGGGCCGGCCTACGAGCAGTACTTC
>-|TRBJ1-5|TRBV27|many
CASREGGGWQPQHF
TGTGCCAGCAGGGAAGGGGGGGGCTGGCAGCCCCAGCATTTT
>-|TRBJ2-1|TRBV28|many
CASSLIGQSSYNEQFF
TGTGCCAGCAGTTTGATAGGGCAGAGCTCCTACAATGAGCAGTTCTTC
>TRBD2|TRBJ2-1|TRBV6-1|-
CASRPLAGQANEQFF
TGTGCCAGCAGGCCCCTAGCGGGACAAGCCAATGAGCAGTTCTTC
>TRBD2|TRBJ2-2|TRBV20-1|-
CSARALTSGNTGELFF
TGCAGTGCTAGAGCCCTGACTAGCGGAAACACCGGGGAGCTGTTTTTT
>-|TRBJ1-2|TRBV6-2/TRBV6-3|few
CASSSPGAEHTF
TGTGCCAGCAGTTCGCCGGGGGCAGAACACACCTTC
>TRBD2|TRBJ2-3|TRBV11-1|-
CASRIKFGTSGSLDTQYF
TGTGCCAGCAGGATAAAATTCGGGACTAGCGGGAGTTTAGATACGCAGTATTTT
>-|TRBJ1-2|TRBV29-1|many
CSLDGNYGYTF
TGCAGCCTAGACGGAAACTATGGCTACACCTTC
>TRBD1|TRBJ2-1|TRBV12-3/TRBV12-4|many
CASRGQGDNEQFF
TGTGCCAGCAGGGGACAGGGGGACAATGAGCAGTTCTTC
>TRBD2|TRBJ2-1|TRBV12-3/TRBV12-4|many
CASSSIAGGPVNEQFF
TGTGCCAGCAGTTCTATAGCGGGAGGGCCGGTCAATGAGCAGTTCTTC
>TRBD1|TRBJ2-7|TRBV7-2|-
CASSYTAGTGCVEQYF
TGTGCCAGCAGCTACACCGCCGGGACAGGGTGTGTAGAGCAGTACTTC
>-|TRBJ1-2|TRBV2|many
CASTEGQGLGGYTF
TGTGCCAGCACCGAAGGGCAGGGGCTCGGTGGCTACACCTTC
>-|TRBJ2-5|TRBV6-2/TRBV6-3|many
CASSYGRVLGETQYF
TGTGCCAGCAGTTATGGCCGGGTCCTCGGGGAGACCCAGTACTTC